These 27 T cell receptor beta chains were sequenced from one sample in a study of blood T cells in healthy people across ages. For the second PCR, which ran for about 7 to 11 cycles, a sample-barcoded 5' primer and a J-beta primer mix were used. TCRdb re-called the 5' RACE reads through MiXCR, storing one row per CDR3 protein. This sample has 850,000 to 1,000,000 distinct CDR3 sequences; around 48% occur once, and the top ten carry over 10%. Material: blood. These TCRs come from a man aged 25 to 45 in good health.

This clonotype has just a few counts. This sequence joins TRBV19 and TRBJ2-6; D gene uncertain. Germline V gives CDR1 LNHDA, CDR2 SQIVND (reference sequence). This CDR3 spans 15 amino acids. The V and J ends lost 5 bases and 0 bases respectively, with 8 bases between them. The chain's CDR3 is CASSLRLSGANVLTF. In nucleotides, the CDR3 is TGTGCCAGTAGTCTCCGGCTCTCTGGGGCCAACGTCCTGACTTTC. The entire variable domain, with the rest obtained from reference TRBV19 and TRBJ2-6, is as follows: DGGITQSPKYLFRKEGQNVTLSCEQNLNHDAMYWYRQDPGQGLRLIYYSQIVNDFQKGDIAEGYSVSREKKESFPLTVTSAQKNPTAFYLCASSLRLSGANVLTFGAGSRLTVL.

The V call is TRBV24-1, the J call TRBJ2-7; D ambiguous. The tail of the sequence fits TRBJ2-5 better, so the J call may be wrong. This CDR3 region has 19 residues. Per germline, CDR1 KGHDR and CDR2 SFDVKD. CDR3 nucleotide sequence: TGTGCCACCAGTGAAAGTTCCCTCCAACAACCCATGGATGGAGAGACCCAGTACTTC. Translated: CATSESSLQQPMDGETQYF.

The chain recombines TRBV6-2 or TRBV6-3 with TRBJ2-5, with D possibly matching TRBD1 (6 bases). V was shortened by 2 bases and J by 2 bases, with 15 bases between the two germline ends. This CDR3 spans 16 amino acids. Germline CDR1 MNHEY, CDR2 SVGEGT. DNA for the CDR3: TGTGCCAGCAGTTACAGGGGGACCCCCGCTCAAGAGACCCAGTACTTC. Protein sequence: CASSYRGTPAQETQYF.

V gene TRBV6-5 combines with J gene TRBJ2-1, with 7 bases matching TRBD1. The CDR3 length is 14 residues. The J segment lost 9 bases and the V segment lost 0 bases, leaving 5 bases of the junction unmatched. Germline lookup yields CDR1 MNHEY and CDR2 SVGAGI. CDR3: CASSYSEGGGEQFF. CDR3 DNA: TGTGCCAGCAGTTACTCGGAAGGGGGCGGTGAGCAGTTCTTC.

This chain connects TRBV30 to TRBJ2-3, with D possibly being TRBD2 (5 bases). CDR1 and CDR2 (germline): GTSNPN, SVGIG (reference sequence). The CDR3 is 16 residues long. The V end was cut by 1 base, the J end by 2 bases, with 16 bases between. The CDR3 DNA follows: TGTGCCTGGAGTGACCGGGGATACCTTCTCACAGATACGCAGTATTTT. Translating gives CAWSDRGYLLTDTQYF.

V usage is TRBV10-3 and J usage is TRBJ2-1; D is perhaps TRBD1 (7 bases). Per the germline V gene, CDR1 is ENHRY and CDR2 is SYGVKD. The CDR3 consists of 14 residues. V lost 6 bases and J 2 bases, leaving 11 bases between the germline ends. CDR3 in DNA: TGTGCCATCAGGCAGGGGGGTGCCTACAATGAGCAGTTCTTC. It translates to CAIRQGGAYNEQFF.

The chain combines TRBV5-1 with TRBJ2-3; TRBD1 matches at 9 bases. Germline V gives CDR1 SGHRS, CDR2 YFSETQ. J was trimmed by 0 bases and V by 4 bases; bases with no gene match: 3. CDR3 size: 15 residues. The DNA of the CDR3 is TGCGCCAGCAGCACGACAGGGGGAAGCACAGATACGCAGTATTTT. Amino acid sequence: CASSTTGGSTDTQYF.

As regards this clonotype: It may be a read error: a sequence one base away is much more abundant. This chain joins TRBV9 and TRBJ2-7, with D unresolved. The J call may be mistaken, given a closer DNA end match to TRBJ2-1. The germline CDR1 and CDR2 sequences are SGDLS and YYNGEE. The CDR3 consists of 11 residues. The CDR3 sequence is CARSVGPEQFF. DNA of the CDR3: TGTGCCCGCAGCGTAGGCCCAGAGCAGTTCTTC.

The V call is TRBV6-4, the J call TRBJ1-2; D gene ambiguous. The CDR3 loop spans 12 amino acids. In germline, CDR1 is MRHNA, CDR2 SNTAGT. Trimming stripped 10 bases from V and 4 bases from J, with 13 bases between. The CDR3 nucleotides read TGTGCCACCGCGGAGGCTGGCTATGGCTACACCTTC. This translates into CATAEAGYGYTF.

The chain is built from TRBV5-1 and TRBJ1-2, with a weak D call TRBD1 (6 bases). Trimming left V 0 bases short and J 3 bases short, with 9 bases between. Germline V gives CDR1 SGHRS, CDR2 YFSETQ. This CDR3 has 14 amino acids. The CDR3: CASSLEQGDYGYTF. CDR3 nucleotides: TGCGCCAGCAGCTTGGAACAGGGAGACTATGGCTACACCTTC. The variable domain in full, completed from reference TRBV5-1 and TRBJ1-2, reads KAGVTQTPRYLIKTRGQQVTLSCSPISGHRSVSWYQQTPGQGLQFLFEYFSETQRNKGNFPGRFSGRQFSNSRSEMNVSTLELGDSALYLCASSLEQGDYGYTFGSGTRLTVV.

The table lists this clonotype with a few counts. V gene TRBV27 combines with J gene TRBJ2-7; D remains unclear. CDR1 and CDR2 from the germline V gene are MNHEY and SMNVEV (reference sequence). Between the trimmed V and J ends, which lost 0 bases and 3 bases, there was a span of 9 bases. The CDR3 loop spans 14 amino acids. The DNA of the CDR3 is TGTGCCAGCAGTTTATCAGGGCTCTTCTACGAGCAGTACTTC. It translates to CASSLSGLFYEQYF.

The chain recombines TRBV20-1 with TRBJ1-1, with 8 bases identical to TRBD1. The CDR3 runs to 14 residues. V was clipped by 0 bases and J by 4 bases; unmatched bases: 4. CDR1 is DFQATT, CDR2 SNEGSKA, per germline (reference sequence). CDR3 region: CSARDQGAGTEAFF. The CDR3 DNA reads as TGCAGTGCTAGAGATCAGGGGGCGGGCACTGAAGCTTTCTTT.

The rearrangement links TRBV3-1 to TRBJ1-5, with D possibly TRBD1 on 5 matching bases. The germline V gene has CDR1 LGHDT and CDR2 YNNKEL (reference sequence). V lost 4 bases and J 9 bases, leaving 16 bases between the germline ends. This CDR3 contains 14 residues. The CDR3 here is CASSPVQGLRPQHF. The CDR3 coding sequence is TGTGCCAGCAGCCCAGTTCAGGGTTTAAGGCCCCAGCATTTT.

This clonotype was found many times. The rearrangement links TRBV6-2 or TRBV6-3 to TRBJ2-5; no firm D call. The CDR3 loop spans 11 amino acids. Deletions cut 0 bases from V and 5 bases from J, with 1 base between. Germline V gene sequence: CDR1 MNHEY, CDR2 SVGEGT. The CDR3 coding sequence is TGTGCCAGCAGTTACTCGGAGACCCAGTACTTC. It yields the protein CASSYSETQYF.

The V and J genes are TRBV7-6 and TRBJ1-5; TRBD1 is a possible D gene (5 bases). Trimming removed 1 base from V and 5 bases from J, with 12 bases in between. The CDR3 consists of 15 residues. Per germline, CDR1 SGHVS and CDR2 FNYEAQ. CDR3 coding DNA: TGTGCCAGCAGCTTAGACTGGGGGGTCGATCAGCCCCAGCATTTT. Protein sequence: CASSLDWGVDQPQHF.

The V call is TRBV10-3, the J call TRBJ2-5; 9 bases map to TRBD2. This CDR3 has 16 amino acids. V trimming: 4 bases; J trimming: 4 bases; junction bases outside the gene matches: 10. The germline V gene encodes CDR1 ENHRY and CDR2 SYGVKD. For the CDR3, the DNA is TGTGCCATCAGTGGATCGAGTCGAGCGGGGGGAGAGACCCAGTACTTC. Translation gives CAISGSSRAGGETQYF.

V and J are TRBV20-1 and TRBJ1-1; D may be TRBD1 (5 bases). CDR3 length equals 16 residues. CDR1 and CDR2 from the germline V gene are DFQATT and SNEGSKA (reference sequence). V was trimmed by 8 bases and J by 0 bases, leaving 22 bases between them. The CDR3, as DNA: TGCAGTTCACTAGAAGGCCGGGGCCTAATGAACACTGAAGCTTTCTTT. This translates into CSSLEGRGLMNTEAFF.

V and J are TRBV6-2 or TRBV6-3 and TRBJ2-5; 7 bases map to TRBD2. The CDR3 runs 12 residues. The junction had 1 base not matched to a gene; V was cut back by 6 bases and J by 3 bases. The germline V gene has CDR1 MNHEY and CDR2 SVGEGT. The CDR3 DNA is TGTGCCAGCAGCGGACTAGAAGAGACCCAGTACTTC. Amino acids: CASSGLEETQYF.

The chain carries TRBV13 and TRBJ2-3, with 10 bases matching TRBD2. This CDR3 comprises 15 residues. Germline loops: CDR1 PRHDT, CDR2 FYEKMQ (reference sequence). Trimming cost V 5 bases and J 6 bases; bases outside gene matches: 8. The chain's CDR3 is CASSLLAGLEDTQYF. Written as DNA, the CDR3 is TGTGCCAGCAGCCTACTAGCGGGATTAGAGGATACGCAGTATTTT.

In its sample, this clonotype was seen once. The V and J genes are TRBV12-3 or TRBV12-4 and TRBJ2-3; 7 bases align to TRBD2. This CDR3 comprises 14 residues. J was trimmed by 5 bases and V by 5 bases; bases with no gene match: 7. The CDR3 sequence: CASSTASGRDTQYF. For the CDR3, the DNA is TGTGCCAGCAGTACTGCTAGCGGCCGAGATACGCAGTATTTT.

This clonotype was detected only a few times. Here the CDR3 DNA reads TGCAGCGTTGAAGTTGATCTTGTTGGCAGTGTATACTATGGCTACACCTTC. Translation gives CSVEVDLVGSVYYGYTF. The V and J genes are TRBV29-1 and TRBJ1-2; no clear D. Germline CDR1 SQVTM, CDR2 ANQGSEA. The CDR3 consists of 17 residues. V lost 1 base to trimming and J lost 3 bases, with 21 bases between them. Using reference TRBV29-1 and TRBJ1-2 for the parts outside the CDR3, the full variable domain is SAVISQKPSRDICQRGTSLTIQCQVDSQVTMMFWYRQQPGQSLTLIATANQGSEATYESGFVIDKFPISRPNLTFSTLTVSNMSPEDSSIYLCSVEVDLVGSVYYGYTFGSGTRLTVV.

The J gene is TRBJ2-5, the V gene TRBV28; D is tentatively TRBD1 or TRBD2 (5 bases each). The CDR3 covers 13 residues. In germline, CDR1 is MDHEN, CDR2 SYDVKM. The V gene lost 8 bases and the J gene lost 2 bases, with 12 bases spanning the gap. DNA for the CDR3: TGTGCCAGCGAGGGGACGGAACAAGAGACCCAGTACTTC. Residues: CASEGTEQETQYF.

The chain joins TRBV11-3 to TRBJ2-5; maybe TRBD1 (6 bases). Germline CDR1 SGHNT, CDR2 YENEEA. The length of the CDR3 is 15 residues. V was pared by 1 base and J by 6 bases, with 15 bases between. DNA for the CDR3: TGTGCCAGCAGCTTAGCCGGACAGTTCGTGAAGACCCAGTACTTC. Protein sequence: CASSLAGQFVKTQYF.

Comment on this clonotype: The junction differs from germline at one of its ends, possibly a read error. The chain carries TRBV7-3 and TRBJ2-1; the D is unclear. The J call may be faulty, since TRBJ2-7 better matches the DNA end. CDR3 length: 16 amino acids. Looked up from germline, CDR1 is SGHTA and CDR2 is FQGTGA. In DNA, the CDR3 is TGTGCCAGCAACTTAGTTGTGGAGACCTCCTACAATGAGCAGTACTTC. Translation gives CASNLVVETSYNEQYF.

V usage is TRBV5-1 and J usage is TRBJ2-5, with unresolved D. The CDR3 length is 14 residues. Germline CDR1 SGHRS, CDR2 YFSETQ. Trimming pared 4 bases from V and 4 bases from J, leaving 14 bases between. In DNA form, the CDR3 reads TGCGCCAGCAGCCCGATTACAGAGACAGAGACCCAGTACTTC. Its translation: CASSPITETETQYF.

This chain connects TRBV7-2 to TRBJ2-5; maybe TRBD1 (6 bases). The last part of the DNA fits TRBJ2-7 better; the J call may be wrong. Germline CDR1 SGHTA, CDR2 FQGNSA. The CDR3 runs to 17 residues. For the CDR3, the DNA is TGTGCCAGCAGCTTAGTCCCCAGGGGCCGTCGGGTGTACGAGCAGTACTTC. It specifies CASSLVPRGRRVYEQYF.

The genes are TRBV11-1 and TRBJ2-6; TRBD2 is a possible D gene (5 bases). CDR1 and CDR2 from the germline V gene are SGHAT and FQDESV (reference sequence). V was pared by 4 bases and J by 2 bases, with 9 bases between. This CDR3 is 15 amino acids long. The CDR3, as DNA: TGTGCCAGCAGCTCCTACGGGGCTGGGGCCAACGTCCTGACTTTC. Protein: CASSSYGAGANVLTF.